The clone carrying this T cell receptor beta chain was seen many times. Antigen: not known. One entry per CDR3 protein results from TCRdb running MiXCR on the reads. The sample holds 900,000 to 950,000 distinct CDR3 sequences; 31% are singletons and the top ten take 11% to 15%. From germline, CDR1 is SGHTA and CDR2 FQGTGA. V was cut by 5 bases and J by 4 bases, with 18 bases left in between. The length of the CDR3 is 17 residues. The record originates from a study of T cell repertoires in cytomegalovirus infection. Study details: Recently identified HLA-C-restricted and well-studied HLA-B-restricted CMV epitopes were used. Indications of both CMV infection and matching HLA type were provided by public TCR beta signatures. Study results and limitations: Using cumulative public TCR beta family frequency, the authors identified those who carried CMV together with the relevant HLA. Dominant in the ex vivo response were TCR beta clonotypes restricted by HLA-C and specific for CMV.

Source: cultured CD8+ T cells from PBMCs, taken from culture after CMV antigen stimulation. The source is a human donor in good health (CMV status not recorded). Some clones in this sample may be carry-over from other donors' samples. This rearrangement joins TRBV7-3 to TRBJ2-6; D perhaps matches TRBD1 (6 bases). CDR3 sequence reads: CASSQRITGTGANVLTF. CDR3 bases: TGTGCCAGCAGCCAACGCATAACAGGGACCGGGGCCAACGTCCTGACTTTC.